This is a list of T cell receptor beta chains from one sample in a study of blood T cell repertoires in COVID-19. Measured with immunoSEQ multiplex PCR; TCRdb has only the in-frame clones, and not every one. The data contain around 99,000 clones, approximately 88% of them seen just once; the ten biggest clones take up 5.5% to 8%. The sample comprised peripheral blood. These receptor sequences come from a man aged 45-60 years with active or convalescent COVID-19. CDR3s include the opening cysteine and the closing phenylalanine or tryptophan. The D gene is left open where the match is weak. Size is omitted from some rows. Given values are once, few, many or a class for expanded clones.

TRBJ2-7 | - | TRBD2 | TRBV4-1 | CASSQIELAGSYEQYF | TGCGCCAGCAGCCAAATTGAACTAGCGGGGTCCTACGAGCAGTACTTC
TRBJ1-6 | once | - | TRBV3-1/TRBV3-2 | CASSRQVVYSPLHF | TGTGCCAGCAGCCGTCAGGTCGTGTATTCACCCCTCCACTTT
TRBJ2-5 | - | - | TRBV7-2 | CASNTLGGETQYF | TGTGCCAGCAACACACTAGGCGGAGAGACCCAGTACTTC
TRBJ1-2 | - | TRBD1 | TRBV9 | CASGRNSGGGYTF | TGTGCCAGCGGGCGAAACTCAGGGGGCGGCTACACCTTC
TRBJ2-1 | - | TRBD2 | TRBV27 | CASSKRLLAGEREFF | TGTGCCAGCAGTAAAAGGCTCCTAGCGGGAGAGCGGGAGTTCTTC
TRBJ1-4 | - | - | TRBV14 | CARGNPREKLFF | TGTGCCAGGGGCAACCCCAGGGAAAAACTGTTTTTT
TRBJ2-6 | - | - | TRBV11-2 | CASSFVRGSSGANVLTF | TGTGCCAGCAGCTTCGTCCGAGGCAGTTCTGGGGCCAACGTCCTGACTTTC
TRBJ2-7 | - | TRBD2 | TRBV27 | CASNLTSGRAPNEQYF | TGTGCCAGCAACCTTACTAGCGGGAGGGCCCCAAACGAGCAGTACTTC
TRBJ1-1 | once | - | TRBV9 | CASSAADRNTEAFF | TGTGCCAGCAGCGCAGCGGACAGAAACACTGAAGCTTTCTTT
TRBJ1-2 | - | TRBD1 | TRBV5-6 | CASSSTGAFGYTF | TGTGCCAGCAGCTCAACAGGGGCGTTTGGCTACACCTTC
TRBJ2-1 | - | TRBD1 | TRBV6-4 | CASTRTGGGNEQFF | TGTGCCAGCACTCGGACAGGGGGCGGGAATGAGCAGTTCTTC
TRBJ2-1 | - | TRBD2 | TRBV6-6 | CASSHNRDRGGNEQFF | TGTGCCAGCAGCCACAACCGGGACCGGGGGGGAAATGAGCAGTTCTTC
TRBJ2-7 | - | TRBD2 | TRBV29-1 | CSVAQGGFNDEQYF | TGCAGCGTCGCCCAGGGAGGGTTCAATGACGAGCAGTACTTC
TRBJ1-1 | - | TRBD1 | TRBV19 | CASRTGQGNTEAFF | TGTGCCAGTAGAACAGGACAGGGTAACACTGAAGCTTTCTTT
TRBJ1-6 | - | TRBD1 | TRBV10-3 | CAINGQGANSPLHF | TGTGCCATCAACGGACAGGGGGCGAATTCACCCCTCCACTTT
TRBJ1-5 | few | - | TRBV19 | CASSIVAARRDQPQHF | TGTGCCAGTAGTATAGTAGCGGCACGGCGGGATCAGCCCCAGCATTTT
TRBJ1-6 | few | - | TRBV3-1/TRBV3-2 | CASSQDASSYNSPLHF | TGTGCCAGCAGCCAAGATGCGAGCTCCTATAATTCACCCCTCCACTTT
TRBJ2-5 | - | TRBD2 | TRBV9 | CASSVGSGRAKQETQYF | TGTGCCAGCAGCGTAGGTAGCGGGAGGGCAAAACAAGAGACCCAGTACTTC
TRBJ1-1 | - | - | TRBV14 | CASSQVPGSTEAFF | TGTGCCAGCAGCCAAGTGCCGGGGAGCACTGAAGCTTTCTTT
TRBJ2-7 | - | TRBD2 | TRBV4-3 | CASSTRTSGNSYEQYF | TGCGCCAGCAGCACGCGGACTAGCGGGAACTCCTACGAGCAGTACTTC
TRBJ1-1 | - | TRBD1 | TRBV19 | CASRIDRATEAFF | TGTGCCAGTAGGATTGACAGGGCCACTGAAGCTTTCTTT
TRBJ1-1 | - | TRBD1 | TRBV29-1 | CSVVGQGGYNTEAFF | TGCAGCGTTGTGGGACAGGGAGGCTACAACACTGAAGCTTTCTTT
TRBJ2-7 | - | - | TRBV6-5 | CASSLDRPQNYEQYF | TGTGCCAGCAGTTTAGACAGACCCCAAAATTACGAGCAGTACTTC
TRBJ1-2 | - | - | TRBV28 | CASSLGGYGYTF | TGTGCCAGCAGCCTAGGGGGCTATGGCTACACCTTC
TRBJ2-1 | once | TRBD2 | TRBV19 | CASSNLAGGDYNEQFF | TGTGCCAGTAGTAACCTGGCGGGAGGGGACTACAATGAGCAGTTCTTC
TRBJ2-3 | once | TRBD2 | TRBV11-2 | CASSLGLAGDTDTQYF | TGTGCCAGCAGCCTGGGACTAGCGGGAGACACAGATACGCAGTATTTT
TRBJ2-1 | - | TRBD2 | TRBV7-6 | CASSLRSRGNAYSGTGNEQFF | TGTGCCAGCAGCTTAAGGTCTAGGGGCAATGCATATAGCGGGACTGGCAATGAGCAGTTCTTC
TRBJ2-2 | - | TRBD2 | TRBV10-3 | CAISVAGLSGELFF | TGTGCCATCAGTGTAGCGGGTCTGTCCGGGGAGCTGTTTTTT
TRBJ1-6 | - | - | TRBV9 | CASSVDRAKKSSYNSPLHF | TGTGCCAGCAGCGTAGACAGGGCTAAAAAGAGCTCCTATAATTCACCCCTCCACTTT
TRBJ1-1 | few | - | TRBV27 | CASRRGLNTEAFF | TGTGCCAGCAGGCGGGGTTTGAACACTGAAGCTTTCTTT
TRBJ2-2 | - | - | TRBV5-6 | CASSKAQGSIAGELFF | TGTGCCAGCAGCAAAGCCCAGGGTTCGATAGCCGGGGAGCTGTTTTTT
TRBJ2-7 | - | - | TRBV4-1 | CASSQEWVATAQYF | TGCGCCAGCAGCCAAGAATGGGTCGCGACAGCCCAGTACTTC
TRBJ1-2 | - | TRBD1 | TRBV5-1 | CASTWTGMANYGYTF | TGCGCCAGCACCTGGACAGGGATGGCTAACTATGGCTACACCTTC
TRBJ2-2 | - | TRBD2 | TRBV30 | CAWILGGRANTGELFF | TGTGCCTGGATCCTGGGGGGGAGGGCGAACACCGGGGAGCTGTTTTTT
TRBJ1-5 | - | - | TRBV18 | CASSPDVGGQPQHF | TGTGCCAGCTCACCAGATGTGGGGGGTCAGCCCCAGCATTTT
TRBJ1-1 | - | TRBD1 | TRBV5-1 | CASSPRTGGAPEAFF | TGCGCCAGCAGCCCTAGGACAGGGGGCGCGCCTGAAGCTTTCTTT
TRBJ1-2 | - | TRBD1 | TRBV15 | CATSRDPDRAKVDGYTF | TGTGCCACCAGCAGAGACCCAGACAGGGCTAAAGTGGATGGCTACACCTTC
TRBJ2-7 | - | - | TRBV5-4 | CASSLGGSSYEQYF | TGTGCCAGCAGCTTGGGTGGGAGCTCCTACGAGCAGTACTTC
TRBJ1-1 | - | - | TRBV29-1 | CSAKQRHTEAFF | TGCAGCGCAAAGCAACGTCACACTGAAGCTTTCTTT
TRBJ2-7 | - | TRBD2 | TRBV5-1 | CASSLAQLAGGEQYF | TGCGCCAGCAGCTTGGCCCAACTAGCGGGAGGAGAGCAGTACTTC
TRBJ2-1 | - | TRBD2 | TRBV2 | CASSVGLAGEMGNEQFF | TGTGCCAGCAGTGTCGGACTAGCGGGAGAGATGGGGAATGAGCAGTTCTTC
TRBJ2-7 | once | TRBD2 | TRBV4-1 | CASSQGLAVRANEQYF | TGCGCCAGCAGCCAGGGACTAGCGGTCAGGGCGAACGAGCAGTACTTC
TRBJ2-5 | - | - | TRBV18 | CASSPFRATGETQYF | TGTGCCAGCTCACCATTTAGAGCGACGGGAGAGACCCAGTACTTC
TRBJ2-7 | - | - | TRBV3-1/TRBV3-2 | CASSQEGLSYEQYF | TGTGCCAGCAGCCAAGAGGGACTCTCCTACGAGCAGTACTTC
TRBJ2-3 | - | - | TRBV7-9 | CASSSIAPDTQYF | TGTGCCAGCAGCTCCATAGCCCCAGATACGCAGTATTTT
TRBJ2-1 | - | TRBD2 | TRBV18 | CASSPPSGRSNEQFF | TGTGCCAGCTCACCGCCTAGCGGGAGATCAAATGAGCAGTTCTTC
TRBJ2-7 | - | - | TRBV5-1 | CASSLKRLDEQYF | TGCGCCAGCAGCTTGAAACGTTTAGACGAGCAGTACTTC
TRBJ2-3 | - | - | TRBV11-2 | CASSAVAGPDTQYF | TGTGCCAGCAGCGCGGTCGCGGGCCCGGATACGCAGTATTTT
TRBJ1-2 | - | - | TRBV6-2/TRBV6-3 | CASRYSGQHGYTF | TGTGCCAGCAGGTACTCCGGACAGCATGGCTACACCTTC
TRBJ2-2 | - | - | TRBV7-6 | CASRGSREAGELFF | TGTGCCAGCAGGGGATCTAGGGAGGCCGGGGAGCTGTTTTTT
TRBJ2-7 | - | - | TRBV2 | CASRRQVREQYF | TGTGCCAGCAGACGACAGGTGCGAGAGCAGTACTTC
TRBJ2-3 | - | - | TRBV6-2/TRBV6-3 | CASSSREYGDTQYF | TGTGCCAGCAGTTCACGGGAGTACGGAGATACGCAGTATTTT